This T cell receptor beta chain was documented in a study of Ad26.COV2.S vaccination and SARS-CoV-2 variants (dated by TCRdb to 2020 to 2023). As for the study more broadly: Vaccine-arm donors came from COV1001, a multicentre, randomized, double-blind, placebo-controlled phase I-IIa trial of Ad26.COV2.S in healthy adults. Sequencing of the TCRbeta repertoire served to evaluate the specificity and breadth of SARS-CoV-2-reactive T cell receptors following Ad26.COV2.S vaccination. Ad26.COV2.S was administered intramuscularly at a dose of 5x10^10 or 1x10^11 viral particles, either as one shot or as two shots given 56 days apart. The TCR-sequenced set comprised approximately 32 samples: approximately 19 Ad26.COV2.S vaccine recipients, 5 placebo recipients and 8 SARS-CoV-2 convalescent individuals. Blinding of investigators to trial group allocation was maintained during experiments and outcome assessment. Trial participants were randomized into five groups of five: low-dose or high-dose Ad26.COV2.S given once or twice, or placebo on both occasions.

With regard to this clone: The antigen this receptor binds is unknown. Base quality data are lacking; no much larger clone is found one base away.

Broader findings and caveats from the paper: Comparable non-spike TCR breadth was observed between vaccine and placebo recipients, consistent with only spike being contained in the vaccine. After vaccination, substantial breadth of spike-specific CD8+ and CD4+ T cell responses was reported. Comparing responses between vaccine doses or regimens was not something the study was powered to do. Higher spike-specific TCR breadth was observed in Ad26.COV2.S recipients than in placebo recipients (P = 0.0014). The authors noted that the TCR breadth and depth analyses may have underestimated total T cell responses.

TCRbeta CDR3 regions were sequenced with the immunoSEQ Assay. After extraction, genomic DNA underwent amplification by bias-controlled multiplex PCR, followed by high-throughput sequencing. The paper's data handling went like this. To quantify the absolute abundance of every unique TCRbeta CDR3 region, sequences were collapsed and filtered. T cell fraction was estimated by normalization of TCRbeta template counts to usable DNA, with usable DNA being measured through amplification of reference genes present in all nucleated cells. Repertoire TCRs were annotated as SARS-CoV-2-specific when V gene, CDR3 amino acid sequence and J gene were exactly matched to a known reactive TCR set. The reference SARS-CoV-2 TCR set came from MIRA and was filtered for enrichment in COVID-19-positive ImmuneCODE repertoires, removing public or cross-reactive TCRs. Using the MIRA antigens, annotated TCRs were further analysed by specific ORF or by position within an ORF. Breadth was defined as the number of annotated unique rearrangements divided by the total number of unique productive rearrangements, and depth was defined as the summed frequency of the annotated unique rearrangements. TCR breadth was compared between groups using two-sided Wilcoxon rank-sum tests. TCRdb took this table from immuneACCESS and kept in-frame rearrangements with V and J called. Such tables lack part of the clones; where checked against another copy, unresolved V genes explain under half of the gap, and the rest is unexplained. The DNA was the basis for D and trimming; V, J and clone size are from that table. In this sample the table shows some 480,000 clones, around 85% of which occur a single time. Of the sample, about 13% falls within the top ten clones.

The sample's treatment or condition label, in plain terms: 19 received Ad26.COV2.S at low or high dose, single or two shots; 5 received placebo; per-sample allocation not given. Repertoires of vaccine and placebo recipients were sequenced from samples taken on day 63 after the first injection. In Cohort 1b, 25 to 30 adults aged 18-55 years were enrolled at a single site in Boston, USA, between 29 July and 7 August 2020. As a vaccine, Ad26.COV2.S was a replication-incompetent adenovirus type 26 vector that expressed a prefusion-stabilized SARS-CoV-2 spike protein derived from the original Wuhan strain. CDR3 length: 15 amino acids, cysteine to phenylalanine. Just the 45-base CDR3 DNA is kept, in frame starting at base 1. Trimming costs V 0 bases and J 1 base, and their ends lie 10 bases apart. The germline V gene sets CDR1 to SGHRS and CDR2 to YFSETQ.

This chain joins TRBV5-1 to TRBJ1-1; the D segment cannot be called with confidence. This sample comprised peripheral blood, obtained in a trial of Ad26.COV2.S vaccine versus placebo. This TCR was sampled from a person aged 18-65 years who received the Ad26.COV2.S COVID-19 vaccine or a placebo. The CDR3 here reads CASSLGPIGNTEAFF. The nucleotide sequence is given as TGCGCCAGCAGCTTGGGACCGATCGGGAACACTGAAGCTTTCTTT.